Listed below are T cell receptor beta chains from one sample, sequenced in a study of blood T cells in healthy people across ages. MiXCR was run by TCRdb on the 5' RACE reads, yielding one entry per CDR3 protein. The sample has around 1.7 million distinct CDR3 sequences, under 30% seen once; the top ten hold 7.7%. Sequences were obtained from blood. These TCRs come from a woman aged 30 to 39 in good health. The CDR3 runs from the conserved cysteine through the conserved F or W. A D gene is named only where the DNA matches it firmly. Only some rows state a clone size, as once, few, many or a class for expanded clones.

TRBJ2-3 TRBV6-6 . TRBD2 CASRPSGGAESTDTQYF TGTGCCAGCAGACCCAGCGGGGGGGCAGAGAGCACAGATACGCAGTATTTT
TRBJ2-7 TRBV12-3/TRBV12-4 many . CASSARNEQYF TGTGCCTCTTCAGCCAGGAACGAGCAGTACTTC
TRBJ2-1 TRBV29-1 . . CRVGGSDEQFF TGCAGAGTTGGGGGGAGCGATGAGCAGTTCTTC
TRBJ2-7 TRBV6-1 many TRBD2 CASVEASGGTPYEQYF TGTGCCAGCGTGGAGGCTAGCGGGGGGACTCCCTACGAGCAGTACTTC
TRBJ1-2 TRBV20-1 few TRBD1 CSARAMTGIYGYTF TGCAGTGCTAGAGCTATGACAGGGATCTATGGCTACACCTTC
TRBJ2-1 TRBV5-6 few TRBD2 CASSLRERGPLNEQFF TGTGCCAGCAGTCTTAGGGAGCGGGGCCCTCTCAATGAGCAGTTCTTC
TRBJ2-7 TRBV11-2 few . CASSLDHGGNEQYF TGTGCCAGCAGCTTAGATCATGGAGGGAACGAGCAGTACTTC
TRBJ2-7 TRBV6-1 few . CASSDPLRRYEQYF TGTGCCAGCAGTGATCCTCTGCGCCGCTACGAGCAGTACTTC
TRBJ1-2 TRBV3-1 . TRBD1 CASSRLGTGIYTNYGYTF TGTGCCAGCAGCCGCCTTGGGACAGGGATTTATACTAACTATGGCTACACCTTC
TRBJ2-3 TRBV10-3 few TRBD2 CAISESPSGSTDTQYF TGTGCCATCAGTGAGTCTCCTAGCGGGAGTACAGATACGCAGTATTTT
TRBJ2-7 TRBV6-1 few TRBD1 CASLITGQSYEQYF TGTGCCAGCCTAATAACGGGACAGTCCTACGAGCAGTACTTC
TRBJ2-7 TRBV29-1 many TRBD2 CSAPGLVLNIHYEQYF TGCAGCGCTCCGGGACTAGTGTTGAATATCCACTACGAGCAGTACTTC
TRBJ2-7 TRBV7-2 few . CASSFLGAGRDEQYF TGTGCCAGCAGCTTTTTAGGGGCAGGCAGGGACGAGCAGTACTTC
TRBJ2-7 TRBV7-2 many TRBD2 CASSLLTSGRIRYEQYF TGTGCCAGCAGCCTTTTGACTAGCGGGAGGATCAGGTACGAGCAGTACTTC
TRBJ1-6 TRBV12-3/TRBV12-4 . . CASMGTRQSPLHF TGTGCCAGCATGGGGACCCGGCAATCACCCCTCCACTTT
TRBJ2-5 TRBV5-1 . TRBD1 CASSRTGTGGGGRNERYF TGCGCCAGCAGCCGAACCGGGACAGGGGGCGGCGGCCGCAATGAGCGGTACTTC
TRBJ2-3 TRBV20-1 many TRBD2 CSARDPTTSGTDTQYF TGCAGTGCTAGAGATCCCACAACTAGCGGCACAGATACGCAGTATTTT
TRBJ2-1 TRBV2 many . CASSEGSANNEQFF TGTGCCAGCAGTGAAGGTAGTGCAAACAATGAGCAGTTCTTC
TRBJ1-2 TRBV3-1 . . CASSHAEIANYGYTF TGTGCCAGCAGCCATGCAGAAATAGCTAACTATGGCTACACCTTC
TRBJ2-5 TRBV6-2/TRBV6-3 . . CASSLRALETQYF TGTGCCAGCAGCCTCCGGGCCTTGGAGACCCAGTACTTC
TRBJ2-3 TRBV5-1 . TRBD2 CASSLGGSTTDTQYF TGCGCCAGCAGCCTGGGGGGGTCGACCACAGATACGCAGTATTTT
TRBJ2-7 TRBV4-3 . TRBD2 CASSQEAGLDYEQYF TGCGCCAGCAGCCAAGAAGCGGGACTAGATTATGAGCAGTACTTC
TRBJ2-5 TRBV28 . . CASSAPETQYF TGTGCCAGCAGCGCACCCGAGACCCAGTACTTC
TRBJ2-2 TRBV6-1 . . CASKSGPRNTGELFF TGTGCCAGCAAATCCGGGCCACGCAACACGGGGGAGCTGTTTTTT
TRBJ2-1 TRBV27 . TRBD2 CASMIFGGEVNEQFF TGTGCCAGCATGATCTTTGGGGGGGAAGTCAATGAGCAGTTCTTC
TRBJ2-5 TRBV4-1 . TRBD2 CASSQVAGGRETQYF TGCGCCAGCAGCCAAGTAGCGGGGGGGAGGGAGACCCAGTACTTC
TRBJ2-3 TRBV20-1 many . CSARDPGITTDTQYF TGCAGTGCTAGAGATCCAGGCATTACCACAGATACGCAGTATTTT
TRBJ2-1 TRBV7-2 . TRBD2 CASSLCGRGIDHEQFF TGTGCCAGCAGCTTATGCGGGCGGGGGATTGACCATGAGCAGTTCTTC
TRBJ2-2 TRBV25-1 . . CASSDDSTNTGELFF TGTGCCAGCAGTGATGACTCGACGAACACCGGGGAGCTGTTTTTT
TRBJ1-2 TRBV29-1 . . CSVSGVRDYGYTF TGCAGCGTTTCAGGGGTGAGGGACTATGGCTACACCTTC
TRBJ1-1 TRBV29-1 few TRBD1 CSVGTGHMNTEAFF TGCAGCGTCGGGACAGGGCACATGAACACTGAAGCTTTCTTT
TRBJ1-2 TRBV29-1 many . CSVEVSGDYGYTF TGCAGCGTTGAAGTATCAGGGGACTATGGCTACACCTTC
TRBJ2-2 TRBV20-1 . . CSAPRGISGRNTGELFF TGCAGTGCCCCACGAGGTATTAGCGGTAGGAACACCGGGGAGCTGTTTTTT
TRBJ2-1 TRBV20-1 many TRBD2 CSAPLAGGNEQFF TGCAGTGCGCCACTAGCGGGGGGGAATGAGCAGTTCTTC
TRBJ2-1 TRBV2 . TRBD2 CASSDPGLAGEQFF TGTGCCAGCAGTGACCCCGGGCTAGCGGGTGAGCAGTTCTTC
TRBJ1-4 TRBV4-1 many . CASSQWGSSATNEKLFF TGCGCCAGCAGCCAATGGGGGTCGAGCGCGACTAATGAAAAACTGTTTTTT
TRBJ2-1 TRBV20-1 . . CSAREAERNEQFF TGCAGTGCTAGAGAAGCGGAGAGGAATGAGCAGTTCTTC
TRBJ2-7 TRBV19 . . CASSILVGTEQYF TGTGCCAGTAGTATTTTGGTGGGCACCGAGCAGTACTTC
TRBJ2-3 TRBV13 many TRBD2 CASSLRLAGSTDTQYF TGTGCCAGCAGTTTAAGGCTAGCGGGAAGCACAGATACGCAGTATTTT
TRBJ1-6 TRBV20-1 many . CSARLDSSYNSPLHF TGCAGTGCTAGATTGGACAGCTCCTATAATTCACCCCTCCACTTT
TRBJ1-5 TRBV10-3 . . CAISGLGQNQPQHF TGTGCCATCAGTGGACTTGGGCAGAATCAGCCCCAGCATTTT
TRBJ2-7 TRBV7-3 many . CASNLDREVGEQYF TGTGCCAGCAACTTAGACAGGGAGGTGGGTGAGCAGTACTTC
TRBJ1-4 TRBV7-8 . . CASSLLPGGAREKLFF TGTGCCAGCAGCTTACTCCCGGGGGGGGCTCGCGAAAAACTGTTTTTT
TRBJ2-7 TRBV5-1 . . CASSLDVGSSYEQYF TGCGCCAGCAGCTTGGACGTCGGATCAAGCTACGAGCAGTACTTC
TRBJ2-7 TRBV19 . . CATSGSAGGEQYF TGTGCCACATCCGGATCGGCGGGTGGGGAGCAGTACTTC